This T cell receptor (beta chain) was observed in a study of blood T cell repertoires in COVID-19. About the research overall: Sites across the United States, Italy and Spain contributed samples from acute and convalescent COVID-19. PBMCs, B-cell-depleted T cells, or T cells provided the cDNA or gDNA that made up the material.

Trimming shortened V by 9 bases and J by 4 bases, and 10 bases separated the two germline ends. CDR1 and CDR2 from the germline V gene are KGHDR and SFDVKD. This CDR3 has 12 amino acids. Under the authors' procedure: Reference gene primer amplification gave nucleated cell count estimates. Only in-frame clones appear in the TCRdb table, and some are missing; sequencing was by immunoSEQ multiplex PCR. The D gene and trimming were derived from the DNA, and the V and J assignments and clone size from that table. The table shows approximately 180,000 clones, with 80% to 90% occurring only once. The chain has TRBV24-1 and TRBJ2-3; unclear D gene. Source material: peripheral blood. The source of this sequence is a human donor with active or convalescent COVID-19. The donor label of this sample is uncertain. Written as DNA, the CDR3 is TGTGCCACCGGCCAAATGTCAGATACGCAGTATTTT. Its protein is CATGQMSDTQYF.